Reported below is one T cell receptor beta chain. This sample was included in a study of T cell changes during pregnancy in multiple sclerosis. Sequenced by immunoSEQ multiplex PCR; TCRdb stores in-frame clones only, minus some. The profile shows about 35,000 clones, around nine tenths of them singletons. This CDR3 has 11 residues. The V gene's germline CDR1 is SGHKS and CDR2 YYEKEE (reference sequence). The V end was cut by 2 bases, the J end by 8 bases, with 5 bases between. This receptor was taken from a female donor with multiple sclerosis, enrolled in a pregnancy study. The V gene is TRBV5-5, the J gene TRBJ2-1; D unclear. The input for sequencing was CD8+ T cells from peripheral blood mononuclear cells, taken in the third trimester of pregnancy. CDR3 protein: CASSLVDEQFF. CDR3 nucleotide sequence: TGTGCCAGCAGCTTAGTAGATGAGCAGTTCTTC.